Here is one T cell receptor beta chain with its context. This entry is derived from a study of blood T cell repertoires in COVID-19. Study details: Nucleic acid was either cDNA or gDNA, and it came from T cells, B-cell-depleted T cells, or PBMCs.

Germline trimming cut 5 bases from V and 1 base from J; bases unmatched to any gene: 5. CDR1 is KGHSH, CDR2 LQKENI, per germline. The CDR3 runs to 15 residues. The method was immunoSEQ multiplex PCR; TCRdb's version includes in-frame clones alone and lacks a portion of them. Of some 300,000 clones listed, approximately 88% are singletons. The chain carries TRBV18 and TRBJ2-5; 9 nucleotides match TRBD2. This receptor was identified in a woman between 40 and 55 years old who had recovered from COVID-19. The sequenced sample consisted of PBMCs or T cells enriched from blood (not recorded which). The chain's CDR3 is CASSSGTSLQETQYF. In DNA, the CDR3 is TGTGCCAGCTCATCCGGGACTAGCCTCCAAGAGACCCAGTACTTC.